These 19 T cell receptor beta chains share one sample of origin, sequenced in a study of graft-versus-host responses after intestinal transplantation. Their specific antigens are unknown. Sequenced by immunoSEQ multiplex PCR; TCRdb stores in-frame clones only, minus some. Found here are roughly 110,000 clones, about 92% of them singletons; the top ten hold 0.9% to 1.5%. The source was unstimulated CD8+ T cells sorted from spleen or lymph node cells, collected before transplant. These receptors all come from a human donor who was the organ donor for an intestinal transplant.

The chain is built from TRBV30 and TRBJ2-3; 8 nucleotides align to TRBD1. The CDR3 contains 12 residues. Germline assignment: CDR1 GTSNPN and CDR2 SVGIG (reference sequence). J was trimmed by 6 bases and V by 4 bases; bases with no gene match: 3. The CDR3 bases are TGTGCCTGGACGGACAGGGTGGATACGCAGTATTTT. It translates to CAWTDRVDTQYF.

The chain has TRBV4-3 and TRBJ2-1; no definite D call. This CDR3 has 15 residues. V gave up 0 bases and J gave up 5 bases, with 11 bases separating them. The germline V gene has CDR1 LGHNA and CDR2 YSLEER. The CDR3 spells CASSQDLGSHNEQFF. For the CDR3, the DNA is TGCGCCAGCAGCCAAGATCTTGGCAGTCACAATGAGCAGTTCTTC.

The CDR3 sequence is CASSLAGGTWGEKLFF. The CDR3 DNA reads as TGTGCCAGCAGCTTAGCGGGAGGGACTTGGGGTGAAAAACTGTTTTTT. This rearrangement joins TRBV7-9 to TRBJ1-4, with D tentatively TRBD1 (5 bases). V was trimmed by 0 bases and J by 7 bases, leaving 15 bases between them. The CDR3 is 16 amino acids. Per germline, CDR1 SEHNR and CDR2 FQNEAQ (reference sequence).

The chain uses TRBV11-2 and TRBJ2-6, with D perhaps being TRBD1 or TRBD2 (5 bases each). With 5 bases removed from V and 0 bases from J, the gap between germline ends came to 14 bases. The CDR3 has 17 residues. The germline V gene has CDR1 SGHAT and CDR2 FQNNGV. The CDR3 here is CASSPSGPFSGANVLTF. As DNA, the CDR3 is TGTGCCAGCAGCCCCTCGGGACCGTTCTCTGGGGCCAACGTCCTGACTTTC.

With regard to this clone: A junction boundary mismatches the germline segment, possibly from a read error. J is TRBJ2-7 and V is TRBV7-7, with D possibly being TRBD2 (6 bases). Germline assignment: CDR1 SSHAT and CDR2 FNYEAQ (reference sequence). The CDR3 runs to 15 residues. As DNA, the CDR3 is TGTGCTAGCAGCCCACGCAGACTAGGTAACTACGAGCAGTACTTC. This gives the protein CASSPRRLGNYEQYF.

The chain employs TRBV4-2 and TRBJ1-1; D remains ambiguous. CDR1 and CDR2 (germline): LGHNA, YNFKEQ. The V end lost 4 bases, the J end lost 2 bases, and 11 bases lay between the germline ends. This CDR3 is built from 14 residues. The CDR3 DNA reads TGTGCCAGCAGCCTTCGGACGGATAACACTGAAGCTTTCTTT. Translated: CASSLRTDNTEAFF.

The rearrangement uses TRBV28 and TRBJ2-1, with a weak D call TRBD1 (5 bases). V lost 2 bases and J 3 bases, leaving 8 bases between the germline ends. Germline V gene data show CDR1 as MDHEN and CDR2 as SYDVKM. The CDR3 spans 14 residues. CDR3 nucleotide sequence: TGTGCCAGCAGTTTAGGGGCCTACTACAATGAGCAGTTCTTC. It translates to CASSLGAYYNEQFF.

Here the CDR3 reads CASSVDWAARISGNTIYF. CDR3 DNA: TGTGCCAGCAGCGTAGATTGGGCAGCCAGAATCTCTGGAAACACCATATATTTT. This rearrangement joins TRBV9 to TRBJ1-3; D unresolved. Germline loops: CDR1 SGDLS, CDR2 YYNGEE. The V end lost 0 bases, the J end lost 0 bases, and 16 bases lay between the germline ends. The CDR3 has 18 residues.

The chain joins TRBV11-1 to TRBJ2-7; D gene uncertain. With 5 bases removed from V and 2 bases from J, the gap between germline ends came to 7 bases. The germline V gene encodes CDR1 SGHAT and CDR2 FQDESV (reference sequence). The CDR3 has 12 amino acids. CDR3 region: CASSDQPYEQYF. CDR3 in DNA: TGTGCCAGCAGCGATCAGCCCTACGAGCAGTACTTC.

The chain employs TRBV25-1 and TRBJ2-7; D is perhaps TRBD1 (5 bases). V lost 6 bases and J lost 3, with 12 bases in between. CDR3 length: 13 amino acids. The V gene's germline CDR1 is MGHDK and CDR2 SYGVNS. CDR3 coding DNA: TGTGCCAGCAGCACAGGACGGAGCTACGAGCAGTACTTC. It codes for CASSTGRSYEQYF.

This sequence joins TRBV5-6 and TRBJ2-1; no clear D. Germline-derived CDR1 and CDR2 are SGHDT and YYEEEE. V gave up 3 bases and J gave up 2 bases, with 3 bases separating them. The CDR3 has 12 residues. CDR3 bases: TGTGCCAGCAGCTGGCCCTACAATGAGCAGTTCTTC. Protein sequence: CASSWPYNEQFF.

The rearrangement uses TRBV4-3 and TRBJ2-7, with D perhaps given as TRBD1 or TRBD2 (6 bases each). Germline CDR1 LGHNA, CDR2 YSLEER. This CDR3 has 16 amino acids. The V and J ends lost 4 bases and 4 bases respectively, with 20 bases between them. CDR3 residues: CASSPPMGGKSYEQYF. CDR3 bases: TGCGCCAGCAGCCCACCTATGGGGGGCAAAAGTTACGAGCAGTACTTC.

This clone was seen once. In DNA, the CDR3 is TGTGCCAGCAGCTTAGGGGGCAGCGGGAGAGATGAGCAGTTCTTC. Its translation is CASSLGGSGRDEQFF. The chain is built from TRBV11-2 and TRBJ2-1; 8 positions agree with TRBD2. The V gene end was trimmed by 1 base and the J gene end by 8 bases; junction bases not matched to a gene: 7. Germline V CDR1 and CDR2: SGHAT, FQNNGV. CDR3 length: 15 amino acids.

The chain combines TRBV5-8 with TRBJ2-3; D unclear. CDR3 size: 12 residues. V was shortened by 3 bases and J by 4 bases, with 6 bases between the two germline ends. The V gene's germline CDR1 is SGHTS and CDR2 YDEGEE. The chain's CDR3 is CASSSQADTQYF. As DNA, the CDR3 is TGTGCCAGCAGCTCCCAAGCAGATACGCAGTATTTT.

CDR3 coding DNA: TGCGCCAGCAGCCCTCCGAAGGCGGACTACGAGCAGTACTTC. Its protein product is CASSPPKADYEQYF. The chain uses TRBV4-1 and TRBJ2-7; D gene ambiguous. The CDR3 length is 14 residues. V lost 4 bases, J lost 3 bases, and 13 bases lay in between. Germline V gene sequence: CDR1 MGHRA, CDR2 YSYEKL.

This chain joins TRBV4-3 and TRBJ2-7, with a tentative D call TRBD1 (6 bases). The length of the CDR3 is 20 residues. Germline assignment: CDR1 LGHNA and CDR2 YSLEER. V lost 0 bases and J lost 1, with 25 bases in between. The CDR3 loop is CASSQEARAAPARGSYEQYF. The CDR3 region has the DNA TGCGCCAGCAGCCAAGAAGCCCGGGCGGCCCCAGCCAGGGGTTCCTACGAGCAGTACTTC.

The chain employs TRBV4-2 and TRBJ2-7; possible D gene TRBD2, 6 bases. Germline CDR1 and CDR2: LGHNA and YNFKEQ. Deletions cut 1 base from V and 3 bases from J, with 13 bases between. The CDR3 sequence is 15 residues long. CDR3 region: CASSQVGLANYEQYF. The CDR3 coding sequence is TGTGCCAGCAGCCAAGTTGGGCTAGCGAACTACGAGCAGTACTTC.

The count of this clone is one. The CDR3 nucleotides are TGCGCCAGCAGCTTCCAGAGGCCCTACGAGCAGTACTTC. Translation: CASSFQRPYEQYF. This chain links TRBV5-1 with TRBJ2-7; D uncertain. This CDR3 is 13 amino acids long. Germline V lookup: CDR1 SGHRS, CDR2 YFSETQ. The ends were cut back, 2 bases at V and 2 bases at J, with 8 bases in the middle. Variable domain in full (rest from reference TRBV5-1 and TRBJ2-7): KAGVTQTPRYLIKTRGQQVTLSCSPISGHRSVSWYQQTPGQGLQFLFEYFSETQRNKGNFPGRFSGRQFSNSRSEMNVSTLELGDSALYLCASSFQRPYEQYFGPGTRLTVT.

Only one count was recorded for this clone. This sequence joins TRBV10-2 and TRBJ1-3; possible D gene TRBD1, 5 bases. The CDR3 runs 18 residues. Germline loops: CDR1 WSHSY, CDR2 SAAADI. Between the trimmed V and J ends, which lost 5 bases and 0 bases, there was a span of 20 bases. CDR3 amino acids: CASSIEGDPFNSGNTIYF. DNA of the CDR3: TGCGCCAGCAGTATTGAAGGGGATCCTTTCAACTCTGGAAACACCATATATTTT.